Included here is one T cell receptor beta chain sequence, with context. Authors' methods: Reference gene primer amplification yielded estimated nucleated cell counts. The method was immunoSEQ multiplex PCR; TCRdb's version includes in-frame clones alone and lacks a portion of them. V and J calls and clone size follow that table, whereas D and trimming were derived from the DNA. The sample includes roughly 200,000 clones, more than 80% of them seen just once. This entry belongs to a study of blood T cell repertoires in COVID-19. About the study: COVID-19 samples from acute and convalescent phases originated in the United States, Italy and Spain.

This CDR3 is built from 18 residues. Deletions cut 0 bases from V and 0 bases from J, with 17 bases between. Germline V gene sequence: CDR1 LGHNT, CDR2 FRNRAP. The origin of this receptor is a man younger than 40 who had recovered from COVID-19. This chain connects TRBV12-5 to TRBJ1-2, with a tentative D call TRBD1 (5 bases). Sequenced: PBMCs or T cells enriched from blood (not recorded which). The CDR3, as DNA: TGTGCTAGTGGTTTGGTCTTGTTGGGGGGAGAAGCTAACTATGGCTACACCTTC. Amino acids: CASGLVLLGGEANYGYTF.